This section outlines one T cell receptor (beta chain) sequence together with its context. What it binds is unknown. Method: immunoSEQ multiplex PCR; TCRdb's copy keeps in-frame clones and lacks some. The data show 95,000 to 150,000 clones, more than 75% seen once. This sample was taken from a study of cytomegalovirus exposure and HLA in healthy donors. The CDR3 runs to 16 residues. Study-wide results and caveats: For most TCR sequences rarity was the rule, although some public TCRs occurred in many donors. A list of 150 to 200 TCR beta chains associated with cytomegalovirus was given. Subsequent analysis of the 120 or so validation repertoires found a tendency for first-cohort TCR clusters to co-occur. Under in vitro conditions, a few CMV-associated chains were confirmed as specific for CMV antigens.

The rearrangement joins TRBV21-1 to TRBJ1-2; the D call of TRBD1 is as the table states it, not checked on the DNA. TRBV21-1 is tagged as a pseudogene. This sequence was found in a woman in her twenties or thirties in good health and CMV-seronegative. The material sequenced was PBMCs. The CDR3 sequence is CASSTSGQGGNYGYTF. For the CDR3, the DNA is TGTGCCAGCAGCACCTCCGGACAGGGAGGTAACTATGGCTACACCTTC.